These T cell receptor beta chains were read from a single sample in a study of blood T cell repertoires in COVID-19. The data were produced by immunoSEQ multiplex PCR, yet TCRdb's version contains in-frame clones alone and is incomplete. The table lists some 300,000 clones, roughly 90% of them singletons. Sequenced material: PBMCs or T cells enriched from blood (not recorded which). Receptors were obtained from a young woman who had recovered from COVID-19. Each CDR3 is given with its conserved first and last residue. The D gene is left open where the match is weak. Expanded clones are given a class, and other clones once, few, many or no size at all.

V	J	D	size	DNA	CDR3
TRBV3-1/TRBV3-2	TRBJ1-4	.	.	TGTGCCAGCAGCCTTCGGGTAGATGAAAAACTGTTTTTT	CASSLRVDEKLFF
TRBV6-1	TRBJ1-5	.	.	TGTGCCAGCAGTGGGGTAGGGGTGTCCCGGGGGGTCAATCAGCCCCAGCATTTT	CASSGVGVSRGVNQPQHF
TRBV18	TRBJ2-7	.	.	TGTGCCAGCTCCCACGGGGGAAGTTCCGAGCAGTACTTC	CASSHGGSSEQYF
TRBV27	TRBJ2-3	.	once	TGTGCCAGCAACTTCCGGGATGGACGCACAGATACGCAGTATTTT	CASNFRDGRTDTQYF
TRBV18	TRBJ1-2	.	.	TGTGCCAGCTCTACTCTCAGGGATTTTCGCACCTTC	CASSTLRDFRTF
TRBV4-3	TRBJ2-1	TRBD2	.	TGCGCCAGCAGCCTCGGTCTCGCGGGAGAGTCTGATGAGCAGTTCTTC	CASSLGLAGESDEQFF
TRBV11-2	TRBJ2-7	TRBD2	.	TGTGCCAGCAGCTTGTTCACTAATAGCGGGTATAGCTCCTACGAGCAGTACTTC	CASSLFTNSGYSSYEQYF
TRBV5-6	TRBJ1-1	TRBD1	.	TGTGCCAGCAGCTGGGGGCAGGGGGCGTTCTATGGAGCTTTCTTT	CASSWGQGAFYGAFF
TRBV28	TRBJ1-1	.	.	TGTGCCAGCAGTTCCGAGGACAATTCTGAAGCTTTCTTT	CASSSEDNSEAFF
TRBV18	TRBJ2-3	.	.	TGTGCCAGCTCACCAACAGGTCCTTGGGCAGATACGCAGTATTTT	CASSPTGPWADTQYF
TRBV9	TRBJ2-1	TRBD2	.	TGTGCCAGCAGCGTAGTAGCGGGACCATACAATGAGCAGTTCTTC	CASSVVAGPYNEQFF
TRBV4-1	TRBJ2-5	TRBD2	.	TGCGCCAGCAGCTACGGGGGGTCACCGGAGACCCAGTACTTC	CASSYGGSPETQYF
TRBV29-1	TRBJ2-7	TRBD2	few	TGCAGCGCGGGGACTAGCGGGCGGGAGCAGTACTTC	CSAGTSGREQYF
TRBV18	TRBJ1-6	.	.	TGTGCCAGCTCAGAGGACTATAATTCACCCCTCCACTTT	CASSEDYNSPLHF
TRBV7-9	TRBJ2-7	.	.	TGTGCCAGCAGCCCTAAGGACTCCGGCGCTTACGGGTACGAGCAGTACTTC	CASSPKDSGAYGYEQYF
TRBV5-5	TRBJ2-7	.	once	TGTGCCAGCAGGGCGGAATACGAGCAGTACTTC	CASRAEYEQYF
TRBV7-7	TRBJ2-5	.	.	TGTGCTAGCAGCTTAGGAACGGGAGCTGGCTGGGAGACCCAGTACTTC	CASSLGTGAGWETQYF
TRBV5-1	TRBJ2-1	TRBD1	.	TGCGCCAGCAGCTCGGGACAGGCTACCAATGAGCAGTTCTTC	CASSSGQATNEQFF
TRBV19	TRBJ1-1	TRBD1	.	TGTGCCAGTTCTTATGACAGGGGCACTGAAGCTTTCTTT	CASSYDRGTEAFF
TRBV10-1	TRBJ2-1	.	.	TGCGCCAGTTGGACTTCACCGATTACAGCTGAGCAGTTCTTC	CASWTSPITAEQFF
TRBV23-1	TRBJ1-1	.	.	TGCGCCAGCAGTCAATCGGGGAGGAAGAACACTGAAGCTTTCTTT	CASSQSGRKNTEAFF
TRBV6-5	TRBJ2-7	TRBD2	.	TGTGCCAGCGTCATGACTAGCGGGTTTAGCGAGCAGTACTTC	CASVMTSGFSEQYF
TRBV19	TRBJ2-1	TRBD2	.	TGTGCCAGTAGCACCCCAAGGGGGGGACTAGCGAATGAGCAGTTCTTC	CASSTPRGGLANEQFF
TRBV27	TRBJ2-1	.	.	TGTGCCAGCGGCGGGGCGGTGGGGGTAGATGAGCAGTTCTTC	CASGGAVGVDEQFF
TRBV29-1	TRBJ2-7	TRBD2	.	TGCAGCGTTGAATCACTAGCGGGATACGAGCAGTACTTC	CSVESLAGYEQYF
TRBV4-1	TRBJ2-7	TRBD1	.	TGCGCCAGCAGCCAACCACGGACAGGCCTGACTACCTACGAGCAGTACTTC	CASSQPRTGLTTYEQYF
TRBV19	TRBJ2-1	.	.	TGTGCCAGTAAGGTTGGCGGGGCTTCATCCTACAATGAGCAGTTCTTC	CASKVGGASSYNEQFF
TRBV6-4	TRBJ1-4	TRBD1	.	TGTGCCAGCAGGGGACAGGTCCGCCTCAGGAGTGAAAAACTGTTTTTT	CASRGQVRLRSEKLFF
TRBV25-1	TRBJ2-4	.	.	TGTGCCAGCAGTGAATTGGAGGGAGCCAAAAACATTCAGTACTTC	CASSELEGAKNIQYF
TRBV18	TRBJ1-1	.	.	TGTGCCAGCTCACCCCTCCCCGAGGGCACTGAAGCTTTCTTT	CASSPLPEGTEAFF
TRBV13	TRBJ1-1	TRBD1	.	TGTGCCAGCAGCTTACAGGGACAGGGGAGTTACAGGAACACTGAAGCTTTCTTT	CASSLQGQGSYRNTEAFF
TRBV27	TRBJ1-1	TRBD1	.	TGTGCCAGCTTCAGGGGGCGCGAGTGGAGGAACACTGAAGCTTTCTTT	CASFRGREWRNTEAFF
TRBV9	TRBJ2-7	TRBD2	.	TGTGCCAGCAGCTCCGGGACTAGCGGGAAGGCCTACGAGCAGTACTTC	CASSSGTSGKAYEQYF
TRBV5-6	TRBJ2-7	TRBD2	.	TGTGCCAGCAGTTCGACTAGCGGGAGGGTCCGCTACGAGCAGTACTTC	CASSSTSGRVRYEQYF
TRBV9	TRBJ2-3	TRBD2	.	TGTGCCAGCAGCGTAGCTAGCGGGAGGGCCGTTGATACGCAGTATTTT	CASSVASGRAVDTQYF
TRBV5-1	TRBJ1-1	TRBD1	.	TGCGCCAGCACCGGGACAGGTGACACTGAAGCTTTCTTT	CASTGTGDTEAFF
TRBV7-9	TRBJ1-2	.	.	TGTGCCAGCAGCTCTCCGGGGGTATGGGGCTACACCTTC	CASSSPGVWGYTF
TRBV5-4	TRBJ2-1	TRBD2	.	TGTGCCAGCAGCCCCTGGACTAGCGGGATCTCAGATGAGCAGTTCTTC	CASSPWTSGISDEQFF
TRBV6-1	TRBJ2-2	TRBD2	.	TGTGCCAGCAGTGAACACATAGCGGGAGCTAACACCGGGGAGCTGTTTTTT	CASSEHIAGANTGELFF
TRBV18	TRBJ2-7	.	.	TGTGCCAGCTCACCTGGGGGGAACTCCTACGAGCAGTACTTC	CASSPGGNSYEQYF
TRBV28	TRBJ2-7	.	.	TGTGCCAGCAGACTAGGGGGGGCGGGCTACGAGCAGTACTTC	CASRLGGAGYEQYF
TRBV30	TRBJ2-5	.	.	TGTGCCTGGGAGACAGTAAACCAAGAGACCCAGTACTTC	CAWETVNQETQYF
TRBV27	TRBJ2-3	TRBD2	.	TGTGCCAGCAGTCGCGGGGGGTGGACCGTGATTAGCACAGATACGCAGTATTTT	CASSRGGWTVISTDTQYF
TRBV5-5	TRBJ1-4	.	.	TGTGCCAGCAGCTTGTTAATAACTAATGAAAAACTGTTTTTT	CASSLLITNEKLFF
TRBV25-1	TRBJ1-2	TRBD1	.	TGTGCCAGCCAGGGACAGGACAACTATGGCTACACCTTC	CASQGQDNYGYTF